This record looks at one TCR beta chain sequence and its context. The CDR3 extends over 19 amino acids. Germline assignment: CDR1 SGHNT and CDR2 YYREEE (reference sequence). V dropped 3 bases and J dropped 8; count of bases not matched to a gene: 15. This entry is derived from a study of blood T cell repertoires in COVID-19. The table came from immunoSEQ multiplex PCR; TCRdb's copy has only in-frame clones and leaves some out. Of roughly 100,000 clones listed, approximately 90% were seen once; the top ten hold roughly a sixth. This clonotype was obtained from a woman older than 75 in a cohort sampled during active COVID-19. The sample taken for sequencing was peripheral blood. The chain uses TRBV5-4 and TRBJ2-3; 16 bases are a match to TRBD2. The CDR3 loop reads CASSSGTSGGVRQIGTQYF. The CDR3 DNA reads TGTGCCAGCAGCTCCGGGACTAGCGGGGGGGTCCGGCAAATAGGTACGCAGTATTTT.